The 8 T cell receptor beta chains in this list originate from one sample, sequenced in a study of blood T cell repertoires in COVID-19. Method: immunoSEQ multiplex PCR; TCRdb's copy keeps in-frame clones and lacks some. The sample has about 160,000 clones, roughly 89% seen once. Material: peripheral blood. The receptors here all came from a woman aged 55-69 years who had recovered from COVID-19.

Only a few counts were recorded for this clone. The chain couples TRBV3-1 (or the pseudogene TRBV3-2) to TRBJ2-3; D is perhaps TRBD1 (5 bases). The CDR3 extends over 14 amino acids. V dropped 1 base and J dropped 4 bases, with 9 bases sitting between them. Germline CDR1 LGHDT, CDR2 YNNKEL (reference sequence). The CDR3 region has the DNA TGTGCCAGCAGCCAAGCGCAGGGCCCAGATACGCAGTATTTT. This codes for CASSQAQGPDTQYF.

This CDR3 is CASSRDRTGAFF. The CDR3 bases are TGTGCCAGCAGCCGGGACAGGACGGGGGCTTTCTTT. The chain combines TRBV28 with TRBJ1-1, with 8 nucleotides matching TRBD1. With V trimmed by 6 bases and J by 11 bases, 8 bases remained unmatched. The germline V gene encodes CDR1 MDHEN and CDR2 SYDVKM. The CDR3 length is 12 residues.

V usage is TRBV4-1 and J usage is TRBJ2-2, with 7 bases identical to TRBD1. Looked up from germline, CDR1 is MGHRA and CDR2 is YSYEKL. This CDR3 region has 16 residues. V trimming: 6 bases; J trimming: 0 bases; junction bases outside the gene matches: 7. CDR3 in amino acids: CASSPTGATNTGELFF. CDR3 nucleotides: TGCGCCAGCAGTCCAACAGGGGCCACGAACACCGGGGAGCTGTTTTTT.

V usage is TRBV10-1 and J usage is TRBJ2-1; 8 bases match TRBD2. Germline loops: CDR1 WNHNN, CDR2 SYGVQD (reference sequence). Trimming removed 1 base from V and 4 bases from J; junction bases left unmatched: 6. The CDR3 totals 16 residues. The CDR3 DNA reads as TGCGCCAGCAGTGAGTATGGGACTAGTCTTTACAATGAGCAGTTCTTC. Translated: CASSEYGTSLYNEQFF.

The chain is built from TRBV18 and TRBJ2-1, with 10 bases that match TRBD2. Germline CDR1 KGHSH, CDR2 LQKENI. V dropped 3 bases and J dropped 6; count of bases not matched to a gene: 8. The CDR3 runs to 16 residues. CDR3 sequence (DNA): TGTGCCAGCTCACCCCAGGAAAGCGGGGGGGCCAATGAGCAGTTCTTC. Its translation is CASSPQESGGANEQFF. Variable domain in full (rest from reference TRBV18 and TRBJ2-1): NAGVMQNPRHLVRRRGQEARLRCSPMKGHSHVYWYRQLPEEGLKFMVYLQKENIIDESGMPKERFSAEFPKEGPSILRIQQVVRGDSAAYFCASSPQESGGANEQFFGPGTRLTVL.

The V call is TRBV7-6, the J call TRBJ1-3; TRBD1 aligns across 7 bases. The CDR3 contains 17 residues. V gave up 1 base and J gave up 2 bases; unmatched junction bases: 8. Germline CDR1 SGHVS, CDR2 FNYEAQ. The CDR3: CASSLGVGGAAGNTIYF. CDR3 sequence (DNA): TGTGCCAGCAGCTTAGGAGTAGGGGGCGCCGCTGGAAACACCATATATTTT.

The V and J genes are TRBV28 and TRBJ1-2; 7 nucleotides match TRBD1. CDR3 length: 13 amino acids. The germline V gene encodes CDR1 MDHEN and CDR2 SYDVKM. V trimming: 4 bases; J trimming: 4 bases; junction bases outside the gene matches: 3. CDR3 protein: CASSWTGGYGYTF. DNA of the CDR3: TGTGCCAGCAGTTGGACAGGAGGCTATGGCTACACCTTC.

The rearrangement uses TRBV28 and TRBJ1-5; D is undetermined. Germline CDR1 MDHEN, CDR2 SYDVKM. This CDR3 has 16 residues. Trimming shortened V by 1 base and J by 2 bases, and 12 bases separated the two germline ends. Written as DNA, the CDR3 is TGTGCCAGCAGTTTATTCCGGGGTATGGGCAATCAGCCCCAGCATTTT. Translated: CASSLFRGMGNQPQHF.